A single sample is the source of the 21 T cell receptor beta chains below, sequenced in a study of blood T cell repertoires in COVID-19. Assay used: immunoSEQ multiplex PCR; TCRdb lists only in-frame clones, some missing. The sample records approximately 670,000 clones, over 80% being singletons. Specimen: peripheral blood. Receptors originate from a young woman with acute or convalescent COVID-19.

CDR3 nucleotides: TGTGCCAGCAGTTCCCAGGTCACATACACTGAAGCTTTCTTT. The encoded protein is CASSSQVTYTEAFF. The chain links TRBV27 to TRBJ1-1, with D hard to call. Germline CDR1 MNHEY, CDR2 SMNVEV (reference sequence). This CDR3 spans 14 amino acids. V was cut by 4 bases and J by 3 bases, with 12 bases left in between.

This rearrangement joins TRBV5-1 to TRBJ2-1; 12 bases align to TRBD2. After removal of 0 bases from V and 9 bases from J, the junction contained 4 bases not matched to a gene. Germline values: CDR1 SGHRS, CDR2 YFSETQ. The CDR3 length is 15 residues. DNA for the CDR3: TGCGCCAGCAGCTTGGAACTAGCGGGGGGATTTGAGCAGTTCTTC. Translated: CASSLELAGGFEQFF.

The chain joins TRBV9 to TRBJ1-2; 7 positions agree with TRBD1. J was trimmed by 6 bases and V by 3 bases; bases with no gene match: 11. This CDR3 spans 15 amino acids. The germline gives CDR1 SGDLS, CDR2 YYNGEE. The CDR3 DNA follows: TGTGCCAGCAGCGGCTTAGGGGGCCAGATCCATGGCTACACCTTC. This codes for CASSGLGGQIHGYTF.

This clone came up a few times. The rearrangement links TRBV6-4 to TRBJ2-3; TRBD2 agrees at 8 bases. Germline V CDR1 and CDR2: MRHNA, SNTAGT. Trimming at V came to 3 bases and at J to 2 bases, leaving 7 bases not matched to a gene. The length of the CDR3 is 16 residues. The CDR3 loop reads CASSDHSGVTTDTQYF. The CDR3 DNA follows: TGTGCCAGCAGTGATCATAGCGGGGTCACCACAGATACGCAGTATTTT.

The rearrangement uses TRBV19 and TRBJ2-7, with 7 positions matching TRBD1. There are 16 residues in the CDR3. Germline V gene sequence: CDR1 LNHDA, CDR2 SQIVND (reference sequence). V trimming: 5 bases; J trimming: 3 bases; junction bases outside the gene matches: 13. CDR3: CASSHRVGQGVYEQYF. As DNA, the CDR3 is TGTGCCAGTAGTCATCGAGTGGGGCAGGGGGTCTACGAGCAGTACTTC.

The genes are TRBV24-1 and TRBJ1-2; D remains unclear. The germline V gene encodes CDR1 KGHDR and CDR2 SFDVKD. The V end lost 4 bases, the J end lost 6 bases, and 11 bases lay between the germline ends. CDR3 length: 13 residues. This CDR3 is CATSEGTADGYTF. CDR3 nucleotide sequence: TGTGCCACCAGTGAAGGAACGGCGGATGGCTACACCTTC.

The rearrangement joins TRBV4-3 to TRBJ1-5; D ambiguous. Germline CDR1 and CDR2: LGHNA and YSLEER. The CDR3 extends over 14 amino acids. The V and J ends lost 0 bases and 3 bases respectively, with 6 bases between them. CDR3 amino acids: CASSQDPSNQPQHF. CDR3 bases: TGCGCCAGCAGCCAAGATCCGTCCAATCAGCCCCAGCATTTT.

The rearrangement links TRBV4-2 to TRBJ2-1; D is ambiguous. Trimming removed 4 bases at V and 1 base at J, with 20 bases between. The CDR3 is made up of 18 amino acids. Germline V gene data show CDR1 as LGHNA and CDR2 as YNFKEQ. CDR3 loop: CASSLDLKAPISYNEQFF. CDR3 in DNA: TGTGCCAGCAGCCTCGATCTAAAAGCCCCAATTTCCTACAATGAGCAGTTCTTC.

This clone has only one observation. CDR3 nucleotide sequence: TGTGCCTGGAGTAGGGGCGGCTTAACCCAGCATTTT. Protein: CAWSRGGLTQHF. This chain joins TRBV30 and TRBJ1-5, with D maybe TRBD1 (5 bases). V shed 2 bases and J shed 11 bases, with 13 bases lying between them. The CDR3 contains 12 residues. Germline V gene data show CDR1 as GTSNPN and CDR2 as SVGIG (reference sequence).

The V and J genes are TRBV18 and TRBJ1-2, with 7 bases fitting TRBD1. J gave up 1 base and V 4 bases, and 15 bases lay outside the gene matches. CDR3 size: 18 residues. The germline CDR1 and CDR2 sequences are KGHSH and LQKENI. Here the CDR3 DNA reads TGTGCCAGCTCACTACTAGACAGGGCCGTACTTTATAACTATGGCTACACCTTC. Its protein is CASSLLDRAVLYNYGYTF.

The V call is TRBV5-1, the J call TRBJ2-3; TRBD1 aligns across 7 bases. Germline V CDR1 and CDR2: SGHRS, YFSETQ. J lost 5 bases, V lost 4 bases, and 1 base had no gene match. This CDR3 region has 12 residues. The CDR3 protein is CASSQGVDTQYF. The CDR3 DNA follows: TGCGCCAGCAGCCAGGGGGTAGATACGCAGTATTTT.

This clone has more than one count but fewer than ten. This chain links TRBV11-2 with TRBJ1-4; D is unclear. Trimming took 7 bases from V and 5 from J, leaving 20 bases between them. This CDR3 contains 16 residues. Germline V gene lookup returns CDR1 SGHAT and CDR2 FQNNGV. For the CDR3, the DNA is TGTGCCAGCACCCCTACATGCGGCGGCAAGAATGAAAAACTGTTTTTT. It translates to CASTPTCGGKNEKLFF.

The rearrangement links TRBV28 to TRBJ1-1; D possibly corresponds to TRBD1 (5 bases). Germline CDR1 is MDHEN and CDR2 is SYDVKM. The CDR3 totals 14 residues. Trimming removed 6 bases from V and 8 bases from J, with 19 bases in between. The CDR3 DNA reads as TGTGCCAGCAGCCTTGACAGACTTTCTAGGGAAGCTTTCTTT. Translated, it gives CASSLDRLSREAFF.

The chain combines TRBV30 with TRBJ2-1, with TRBD2 matching 7 bases. With 1 base clipped from V and 6 bases from J, the junction kept 3 bases outside the gene matches. The CDR3 has 13 residues. Germline CDR1 and CDR2: GTSNPN and SVGIG (reference sequence). CDR3 bases: TGTGCCTGGAGTGCGGGGGGTGGCAATGAGCAGTTCTTC. It codes for CAWSAGGGNEQFF.

The chain joins TRBV2 to TRBJ1-2; D not certain. Trimming took 6 bases from V and 5 from J, leaving 10 bases between them. The CDR3 runs to 12 residues. Germline-derived CDR1 and CDR2 are SNHLY and FYNNEI. This CDR3 reads CASRRVRYGYTF. In nucleotides, the CDR3 is TGTGCCAGCAGGCGGGTGCGGTATGGCTACACCTTC. Supplemented by reference TRBV2 and TRBJ1-2, the full variable domain reads EPEVTQTPSHQVTQMGQEVILRCVPISNHLYFYWYRQILGQKVEFLVSFYNNEISEKSEIFDDQFSVERPDGSNFTLKIRSTKLEDSAMYFCASRRVRYGYTFGSGTRLTVV.

The V call is TRBV7-2, the J call TRBJ2-7; the D gene is possibly TRBD2 (5 bases). The germline V gene has CDR1 SGHTA and CDR2 FQGNSA. This CDR3 has 15 residues. V was trimmed by 2 bases and J by 2 bases, leaving 13 bases between them. The CDR3 reads CASSLNRGFTYEQYF. CDR3 bases: TGTGCCAGCAGCTTAAATCGGGGATTTACCTACGAGCAGTACTTC.

The chain combines TRBV3-1 (or the pseudogene TRBV3-2) with TRBJ1-4, with 9 bases matching TRBD1. The CDR3 sequence is 14 residues long. The junction had 4 bases not matched to a gene; V was cut back by 4 bases and J by 7 bases. Germline V gene lookup returns CDR1 LGHDT and CDR2 YNNKEL (reference sequence). The CDR3 DNA follows: TGTGCCAGCAGCCTGGGACAGGGAGGTGAAAAACTGTTTTTT. Amino acid sequence: CASSLGQGGEKLFF.

V is TRBV3-1 (or the pseudogene TRBV3-2) and J is TRBJ1-2; D possibly corresponds to TRBD1 (5 bases). This CDR3 contains 16 residues. V lost 3 bases to trimming and J lost 8 bases, with 22 bases between them. From germline, CDR1 is LGHDT and CDR2 YNNKEL (reference sequence). CDR3 in amino acids: CASSHSSGRVLRGYTF. In DNA, the CDR3 is TGTGCCAGCAGCCACTCCTCAGGCAGGGTACTCCGGGGCTACACCTTC.

This chain links TRBV3-1 (or the pseudogene TRBV3-2) with TRBJ2-2; 8 bases fit TRBD2. CDR1 and CDR2 (germline): LGHDT, YNNKEL (reference sequence). The CDR3 is 17 residues long. V dropped 5 bases and J dropped 8; count of bases not matched to a gene: 16. This chain's CDR3 is CASSASRGTSLSGELFF. For the CDR3, the DNA is TGTGCCAGCAGCGCCTCGAGGGGGACTAGTCTTTCAGGGGAGCTGTTTTTT.

The chain has TRBV4-1 and TRBJ1-5; a weak D match, TRBD1 (6 bases). Trimming pared 4 bases from V and 3 bases from J, leaving 13 bases between. The CDR3 is 15 residues long. The germline gives CDR1 MGHRA, CDR2 YSYEKL. The CDR3 loop reads CASSRNRVTNQPQHF. CDR3 nucleotide sequence: TGCGCCAGCAGCCGGAACAGGGTGACCAATCAGCCCCAGCATTTT.

The chain has TRBV5-1 and TRBJ1-1; 7 bases are a match to TRBD1. The germline CDR1 and CDR2 sequences are SGHRS and YFSETQ. This CDR3 comprises 15 residues. Trimming removed 4 bases from V and 0 bases from J; junction bases left unmatched: 6. DNA of the CDR3: TGCGCCAGCAGCCTGATGGACAGGATGAACACTGAAGCTTTCTTT. Its protein product is CASSLMDRMNTEAFF.